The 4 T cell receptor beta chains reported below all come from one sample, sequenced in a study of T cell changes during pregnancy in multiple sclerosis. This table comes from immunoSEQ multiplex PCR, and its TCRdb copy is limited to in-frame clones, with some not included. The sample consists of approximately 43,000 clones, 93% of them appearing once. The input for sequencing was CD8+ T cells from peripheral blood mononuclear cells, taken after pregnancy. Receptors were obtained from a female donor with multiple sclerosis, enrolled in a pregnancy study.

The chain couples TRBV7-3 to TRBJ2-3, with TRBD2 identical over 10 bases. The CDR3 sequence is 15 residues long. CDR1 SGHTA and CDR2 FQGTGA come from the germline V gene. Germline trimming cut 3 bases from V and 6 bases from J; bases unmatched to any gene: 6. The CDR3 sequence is CASSLGLALGDTQYF. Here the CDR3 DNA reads TGTGCCAGCAGCTTGGGACTAGCGCTGGGGGATACGCAGTATTTT.

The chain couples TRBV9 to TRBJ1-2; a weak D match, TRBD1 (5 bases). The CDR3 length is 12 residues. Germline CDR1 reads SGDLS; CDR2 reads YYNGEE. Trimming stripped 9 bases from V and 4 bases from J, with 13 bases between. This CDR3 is CATYKRGYGYTF. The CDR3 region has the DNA TGTGCCACCTATAAAAGGGGCTATGGCTACACCTTC.

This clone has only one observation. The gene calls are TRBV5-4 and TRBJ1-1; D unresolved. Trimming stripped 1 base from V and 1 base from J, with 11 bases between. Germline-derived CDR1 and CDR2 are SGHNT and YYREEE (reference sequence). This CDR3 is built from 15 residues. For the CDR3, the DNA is TGTGCCAGCAGCTTGTTAGGAGATAGGAACACTGAAGCTTTCTTT. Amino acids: CASSLLGDRNTEAFF.

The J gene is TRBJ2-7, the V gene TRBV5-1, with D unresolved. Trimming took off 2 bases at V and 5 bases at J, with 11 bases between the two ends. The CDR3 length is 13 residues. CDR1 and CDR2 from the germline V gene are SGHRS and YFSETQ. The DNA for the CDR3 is TGCGCCAGCAGCTTTAACAGCTTGAACGAGCAGTACTTC. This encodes CASSFNSLNEQYF.